The 31 T cell receptor beta chains presented below share a single source sample, sequenced in a study of blood T cell repertoires in COVID-19. Profiled with immunoSEQ multiplex PCR; TCRdb holds only in-frame clones, not every one. In the table there are approximately 85,000 clones, around 89% of which are singletons. The sample comprised peripheral blood. The receptors derive from an elderly woman with active or convalescent COVID-19.

This clone showed up just once. This sequence joins TRBV6-2 or TRBV6-3 and TRBJ2-5; 9 bases agree with TRBD2. This CDR3 comprises 15 residues. With V trimmed by 0 bases and J by 5 bases, 4 bases remained unmatched. CDR1 is MNHEY, CDR2 SVGEGT, per germline. In nucleotides, the CDR3 is TGTGCCAGCAGTTACTCGGGACTAGCTTCGGAGACCCAGTACTTC. Protein: CASSYSGLASETQYF.

This chain connects TRBV5-4 to TRBJ2-1; 8 nucleotides match TRBD2. The CDR3 covers 16 residues. Germline V CDR1 and CDR2: SGHNT, YYREEE (reference sequence). V lost 4 bases and J lost 7; bases outside the gene matches: 13. The CDR3: CASSPNPAGVGNEQFF. The CDR3 DNA reads as TGTGCCAGCAGCCCCAACCCAGCGGGAGTGGGAAATGAGCAGTTCTTC.

The V and J genes are TRBV6-2 or TRBV6-3 and TRBJ2-1; no clear D. CDR1 and CDR2 from the germline V gene are MNHEY and SVGEGT. The CDR3 sequence is 13 residues long. Trimming cost V 4 bases and J 4 bases, with 8 bases left between them. The CDR3 loop reads CASSLSPYNEQFF. The CDR3 nucleotides read TGTGCCAGCAGTTTAAGCCCTTACAATGAGCAGTTCTTC.

The rearrangement links TRBV27 to TRBJ2-5; D may be TRBD2 (5 bases). The CDR3 consists of 13 residues. With 6 bases removed from V and 4 bases from J, the gap between germline ends came to 12 bases. Germline V CDR1 and CDR2: MNHEY, SMNVEV (reference sequence). The CDR3 region is CASSTWAGETQYF. CDR3 bases: TGTGCCAGCAGCACATGGGCGGGAGAGACCCAGTACTTC.

This sequence joins TRBV11-2 and TRBJ2-1; TRBD2 agrees at 11 bases. There are 15 residues in the CDR3. Germline CDR1 reads SGHAT; CDR2 reads FQNNGV. J lost 4 bases, V lost 5 bases, and 4 bases had no gene match. The CDR3 coding sequence is TGTGCCAGCAGCCAACTAGCGGGAGCGTACAATGAGCAGTTCTTC. It translates to CASSQLAGAYNEQFF.

The CDR3 loop reads CASSLSKGQGSYNEQFF. In DNA form, the CDR3 reads TGTGCCAGCAGCTTATCAAAGGGACAGGGCTCCTACAATGAGCAGTTCTTC. This chain uses TRBV7-3 with TRBJ2-1; 9 bases are a match to TRBD1. This CDR3 region has 17 residues. V dropped 2 bases and J dropped 0; count of bases not matched to a gene: 5. Germline V lookup: CDR1 SGHTA, CDR2 FQGTGA.

The chain has TRBV28 and TRBJ1-3; 7 bases align to TRBD1. Germline assignment: CDR1 MDHEN and CDR2 SYDVKM. The CDR3 has 16 amino acids. V dropped 8 bases and J dropped 8; count of bases not matched to a gene: 18. The CDR3 sequence: CASGTLGRGDRDTIYF. Here the CDR3 DNA reads TGTGCCAGCGGTACCTTGGGGAGAGGAGACAGGGACACCATATATTTT.

This chain joins TRBV10-3 and TRBJ2-1; 7 bases fit TRBD1. V dropped 8 bases and J dropped 5; count of bases not matched to a gene: 9. Per germline, CDR1 ENHRY and CDR2 SYGVKD. This CDR3 comprises 14 residues. CDR3 nucleotide sequence: TGTGCCATCTCCGACAGGGCGGCCCACAATGAGCAGTTCTTC. It specifies CAISDRAAHNEQFF.

The V and J genes are TRBV7-8 and TRBJ2-1; 7 nucleotides match TRBD2. Germline loops: CDR1 SGHVS, CDR2 FQNEAQ. The CDR3 is made up of 21 amino acids. The V gene end was trimmed by 0 bases and the J gene end by 2 bases; junction bases not matched to a gene: 19. The CDR3 sequence is CASSLAGRGLELASTYNEQFF. DNA for the CDR3: TGTGCCAGCAGCTTAGCTGGTCGCGGACTAGAGTTGGCTTCAACCTACAATGAGCAGTTCTTC. Using reference TRBV7-8 and TRBJ2-1 for the parts outside the CDR3, the full variable domain is GAGVSQSPRYKVAKRGQDVALRCDPISGHVSLFWYQQALGQGPEFLTYFQNEAQLDKSGLPSDRFFAERPEGSVSTLKIQRTQQEDSAVYLCASSLAGRGLELASTYNEQFFGPGTRLTVL.

The J gene is TRBJ2-3, the V gene TRBV27; D is unresolved. Trimming cost V 1 base and J 6 bases, with 5 bases left between them. This CDR3 has 12 amino acids. Germline assignment: CDR1 MNHEY and CDR2 SMNVEV (reference sequence). The CDR3 spells CASSLLGDTQYF. CDR3 DNA: TGTGCCAGCAGTTTATTGGGCGATACGCAGTATTTT.

This chain connects TRBV7-9 to TRBJ2-1; 11 bases align to TRBD2. Germline CDR1 and CDR2: SEHNR and FQNEAQ (reference sequence). CDR3 length equals 15 residues. The ends lost 1 base at V and 7 bases at J; junction bases unmatched: 3. The CDR3 DNA is TGTGCCAGCAGCTTAGTAGCGGGAGGGACTAATGAGCAGTTCTTC. Residues: CASSLVAGGTNEQFF.

The CDR3 loop is CASYTGTSNTGELFF. The CDR3, as DNA: TGTGCCAGCTATACCGGGACTAGCAACACCGGGGAGCTGTTTTTT. V is TRBV28 and J is TRBJ2-2, with 9 bases identical to TRBD2. Per the germline V gene, CDR1 is MDHEN and CDR2 is SYDVKM. The CDR3 has 15 amino acids. J gave up 2 bases and V 8 bases, and 6 bases lay outside the gene matches.

In its sample, this clone was seen once. The chain combines TRBV5-5 with TRBJ2-5; 7 bases map to TRBD2. The CDR3 is made up of 15 amino acids. Germline V gene sequence: CDR1 SGHKS, CDR2 YYEKEE (reference sequence). Germline trimming cut 4 bases from V and 2 bases from J; bases unmatched to any gene: 8. DNA of the CDR3: TGTGCCAGCAGCCTGGGGGACGGGGGGCAAGAGACCCAGTACTTC. It is translated as CASSLGDGGQETQYF.

The gene calls are TRBV19 and TRBJ2-5, with 8 bases lining up with TRBD1. The CDR3 loop spans 14 amino acids. J was trimmed by 4 bases and V by 5 bases; bases with no gene match: 6. Germline assignment: CDR1 LNHDA and CDR2 SQIVND (reference sequence). CDR3 amino acids: CASSPRTGRETQYF. Here the CDR3 DNA reads TGTGCCAGTAGTCCCAGGACAGGGAGAGAGACCCAGTACTTC.

The gene calls are TRBV2 and TRBJ1-4; TRBD1 matches 8 bases. CDR1 is SNHLY, CDR2 FYNNEI, per germline. The CDR3 covers 16 residues. V was clipped by 4 bases and J by 5 bases; unmatched bases: 9. The DNA of the CDR3 is TGTGCCAGCAGTGCACAGGGGGTGTACGCAAATGAAAAACTGTTTTTT. It yields the protein CASSAQGVYANEKLFF.

The chain combines TRBV20-1 with TRBJ1-4, with D unresolved. This CDR3 has 15 residues. CDR1 is DFQATT and CDR2 is SNEGSKA in the germline V gene (reference sequence). V was pared by 3 bases and J by 0 bases, with 11 bases between. The DNA of the CDR3 is TGCAGTGCTAGTCCCTTGGGCCCAACTAATGAAAAACTGTTTTTT. It specifies CSASPLGPTNEKLFF.

The chain recombines TRBV29-1 with TRBJ1-1, with 9 positions matching TRBD1. Per germline, CDR1 SQVTM and CDR2 ANQGSEA. CDR3 size: 13 residues. V lost 8 bases to trimming and J lost 5 bases; unmatched junction nucleotides: 9. In nucleotides, the CDR3 is TGCAGCTTACACAGGGGGCAAGGAACTGAAGCTTTCTTT. This encodes CSLHRGQGTEAFF.

The rearrangement uses TRBV7-2 and TRBJ2-7; D uncertain. Germline lookup yields CDR1 SGHTA and CDR2 FQGNSA. The V end lost 1 base, the J end lost 6 bases, and 7 bases lay between the germline ends. The CDR3 loop spans 12 amino acids. In nucleotides, the CDR3 is TGTGCCAGCAGCTTAGACTTAGTCGAGCAGTACTTC. Translating it yields CASSLDLVEQYF. Together with reference TRBV7-2 and TRBJ2-7, the CDR3 gives the full variable domain: GAGVSQSPSNKVTEKGKDVELRCDPISGHTALYWYRQSLGQGLEFLIYFQGNSAPDKSGLPSDRFSAERTGGSVSTLTIQRTQQEDSAVYLCASSLDLVEQYFGPGTRLTVT.

J is TRBJ2-1 and V is TRBV19, with a tentative D call TRBD2 (7 bases). This CDR3 has 15 residues. The germline V gene has CDR1 LNHDA and CDR2 SQIVND (reference sequence). V was pared by 4 bases and J by 7 bases, with 17 bases between. The DNA for the CDR3 is TGTGCCAGTAGTAGTCAGCGAGGGGGGGGGAATGAGCAGTTCTTC. Translation gives CASSSQRGGGNEQFF.

This chain links TRBV6-5 with TRBJ2-1; 13 nucleotides align to TRBD2. Germline CDR1 MNHEY, CDR2 SVGAGI. Trimming removed 7 bases from V and 5 bases from J; junction bases left unmatched: 2. This CDR3 contains 14 residues. The DNA of the CDR3 is TGTGCCAGCAAGGGACTAGCGGGAAACAATGAGCAGTTCTTC. Its translation is CASKGLAGNNEQFF.

The genes are TRBV6-5 and TRBJ1-5, with 11 bases aligning to TRBD1. CDR3 size: 14 residues. The V gene end was trimmed by 4 bases and the J gene end by 5 bases; junction bases not matched to a gene: 1. Germline V gene lookup returns CDR1 MNHEY and CDR2 SVGAGI. CDR3 in amino acids: CASSLGQGDQPQHF. The CDR3, as DNA: TGTGCCAGCAGTTTGGGACAGGGGGATCAGCCCCAGCATTTT.

The chain combines TRBV15 with TRBJ2-5, with 9 positions matching TRBD1. The J segment lost 4 bases and the V segment lost 3 bases, leaving 6 bases of the junction unmatched. Looked up from germline, CDR1 is LNHNV and CDR2 is YYDKDF (reference sequence). This CDR3 has 15 residues. Here the CDR3 DNA reads TGTGCCACCAGCAGTGGACAGGGGTTTGGAGAGACCCAGTACTTC. It specifies CATSSGQGFGETQYF.

The CDR3 sequence is CASSLLGPNRGRGYEQYF. DNA of the CDR3: TGTGCCAGCAGTTTATTGGGTCCAAATCGCGGGAGAGGTTACGAGCAGTACTTC. The chain has TRBV27 and TRBJ2-7; 7 bases fit TRBD2. The V gene end was trimmed by 1 base and the J gene end by 4 bases; junction bases not matched to a gene: 16. This CDR3 is built from 18 residues. Germline V gene data show CDR1 as MNHEY and CDR2 as SMNVEV (reference sequence).

The V gene is TRBV28, the J gene TRBJ2-1; unclear D gene. This CDR3 is built from 19 residues. Germline V CDR1 and CDR2: MDHEN, SYDVKM. V was trimmed by 3 bases and J by 0 bases, leaving 21 bases between them. CDR3 bases: TGTGCCAGCAGTTTCCCCTTGAGACTGGAGAAGAGCTCCTACAATGAGCAGTTCTTC. It translates to CASSFPLRLEKSSYNEQFF.

The V call is TRBV9, the J call TRBJ1-3; a weak D match, TRBD1 (5 bases). The V gene's germline CDR1 is SGDLS and CDR2 YYNGEE. CDR3 length: 16 amino acids. V lost 2 bases to trimming and J lost 0 bases, with 12 bases between them. CDR3 protein: CASSVAGLPSGNTIYF. Written as DNA, the CDR3 is TGTGCCAGCAGCGTCGCAGGGCTTCCCTCTGGAAACACCATATATTTT. The full variable domain, rest sourced from reference TRBV9 and TRBJ1-3, is DSGVTQTPKHLITATGQRVTLRCSPRSGDLSVYWYQQSLDQGLQFLIQYYNGEERAKGNILERFSAQQFPDLHSELNLSSLELGDSALYFCASSVAGLPSGNTIYFGEGSWLTVV.

In this sample, this clone turned up once. The V call is TRBV6-2 or TRBV6-3, the J call TRBJ2-1, with D perhaps TRBD2 (6 bases). This CDR3 region has 15 residues. V gave up 6 bases and J gave up 0 bases, with 12 bases separating them. In germline, CDR1 is MNHEY, CDR2 SVGEGT. The CDR3 sequence: CASSLIAVSYNEQFF. The CDR3 bases are TGTGCCAGCAGCCTCATAGCGGTCTCCTACAATGAGCAGTTCTTC.

In this sample, this clone turned up once. V usage is TRBV3-1 (or the pseudogene TRBV3-2) and J usage is TRBJ2-4; D perhaps matches TRBD1 (6 bases). V lost 4 bases and J lost 8, with 24 bases in between. The CDR3 covers 17 residues. The V gene's germline CDR1 is LGHDT and CDR2 YNNKEL (reference sequence). The CDR3 DNA follows: TGTGCCAGCAGCCCGCCGGGTCCGGGACATCGCCCAGACATTCAGTACTTC. It codes for CASSPPGPGHRPDIQYF.

The J gene is TRBJ2-7, the V gene TRBV28, with D possibly matching TRBD2 (6 bases). Germline CDR1 is MDHEN and CDR2 is SYDVKM. CDR3 length: 15 residues. V lost 2 bases and J 0 bases, leaving 11 bases between the germline ends. The CDR3 nucleotides are TGTGCCAGCAGTTTAAGCGGGCCCTACTCCTACGAGCAGTACTTC. It specifies CASSLSGPYSYEQYF.

This rearrangement joins TRBV6-6 to TRBJ2-7, with D unresolved. CDR3 length: 13 residues. Germline V gives CDR1 MNHNY, CDR2 SVGAGI (reference sequence). V lost 3 bases to trimming and J lost 3 bases, with 9 bases between them. The CDR3 protein is CASSYAGGYEQYF. CDR3 coding DNA: TGTGCCAGCAGTTATGCCGGCGGCTACGAGCAGTACTTC.

The J gene is TRBJ2-7, the V gene TRBV28; 7 bases match TRBD1. The V segment lost 8 bases and the J segment 0 bases; nucleotides outside the gene matches: 7. The CDR3 extends over 14 amino acids. CDR1 is MDHEN, CDR2 SYDVKM, per germline. In DNA form, the CDR3 reads TGTGCCAGCGGGGACAGTCGGAGCTCCTACGAGCAGTACTTC. This codes for CASGDSRSSYEQYF.

The chain is built from TRBV28 and TRBJ2-7, with D possibly matching TRBD1 (6 bases). V gave up 5 bases and J gave up 2 bases, with 16 bases separating them. The CDR3 has 15 residues. CDR1 and CDR2 (germline): MDHEN, SYDVKM. CDR3 nucleotides: TGTGCCAGCAGTGACCCAGGGGACGGAACCTACGAGCAGTACTTC. Its translation is CASSDPGDGTYEQYF.